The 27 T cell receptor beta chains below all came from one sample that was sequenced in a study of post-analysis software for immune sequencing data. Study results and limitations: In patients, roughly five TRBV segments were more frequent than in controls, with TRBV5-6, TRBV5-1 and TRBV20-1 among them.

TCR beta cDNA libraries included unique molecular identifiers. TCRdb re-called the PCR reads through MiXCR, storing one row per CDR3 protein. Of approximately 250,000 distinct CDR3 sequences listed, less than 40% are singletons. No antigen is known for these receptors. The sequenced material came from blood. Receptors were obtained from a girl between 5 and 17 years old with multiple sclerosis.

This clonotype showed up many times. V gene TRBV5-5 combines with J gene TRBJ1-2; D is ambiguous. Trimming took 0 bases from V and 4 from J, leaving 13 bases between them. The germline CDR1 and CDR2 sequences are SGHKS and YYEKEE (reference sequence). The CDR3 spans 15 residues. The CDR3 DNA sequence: TGTGCCAGCAGCTTGGGAGGCGGCTTGGGCTATGGCTACACCTTC. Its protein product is CASSLGGGLGYGYTF.

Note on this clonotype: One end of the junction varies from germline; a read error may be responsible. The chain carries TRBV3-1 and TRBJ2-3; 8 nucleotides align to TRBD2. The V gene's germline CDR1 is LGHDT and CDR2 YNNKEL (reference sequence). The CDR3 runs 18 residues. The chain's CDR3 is CASSQESGSHWSTDTRYF. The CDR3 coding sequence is TGTGCCAGCAGCCAAGAGAGCGGGAGTCACTGGAGCACAGATACGCGGTATTTT.

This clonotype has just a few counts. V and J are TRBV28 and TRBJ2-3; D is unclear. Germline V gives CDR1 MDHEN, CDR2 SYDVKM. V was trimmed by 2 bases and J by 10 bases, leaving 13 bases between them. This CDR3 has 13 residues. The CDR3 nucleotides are TGTGCCAGCAGTTTAGATTTGTGGGAATCGCAGTATTTT. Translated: CASSLDLWESQYF.

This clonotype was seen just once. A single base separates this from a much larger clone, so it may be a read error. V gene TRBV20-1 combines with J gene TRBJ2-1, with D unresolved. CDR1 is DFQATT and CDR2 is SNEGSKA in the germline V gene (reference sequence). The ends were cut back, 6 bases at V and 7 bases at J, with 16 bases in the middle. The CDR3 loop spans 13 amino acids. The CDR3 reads CSANTPSENEQFF. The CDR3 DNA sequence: TGCAGTGCGAACACCCCGAGCGAAAATGAGCAGTTCTTC.

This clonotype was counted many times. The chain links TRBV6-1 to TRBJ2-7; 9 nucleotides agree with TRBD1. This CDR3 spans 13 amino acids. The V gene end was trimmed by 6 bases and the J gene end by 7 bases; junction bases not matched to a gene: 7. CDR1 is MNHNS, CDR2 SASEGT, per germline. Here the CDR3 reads CASRNRGRGEQYF. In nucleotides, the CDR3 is TGTGCCAGCAGGAACAGGGGGCGAGGGGAGCAGTACTTC.

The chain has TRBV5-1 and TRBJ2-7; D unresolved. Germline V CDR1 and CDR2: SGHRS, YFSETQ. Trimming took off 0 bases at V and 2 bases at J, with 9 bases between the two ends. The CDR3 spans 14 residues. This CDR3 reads CASSLGVDTYEQYF. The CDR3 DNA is TGCGCCAGCAGCTTGGGCGTCGATACCTACGAGCAGTACTTC.

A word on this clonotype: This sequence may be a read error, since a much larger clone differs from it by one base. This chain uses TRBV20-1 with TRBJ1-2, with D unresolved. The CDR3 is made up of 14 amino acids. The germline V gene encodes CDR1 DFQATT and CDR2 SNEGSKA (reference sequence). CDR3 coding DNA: TGCAGAGCTAGTCCGGAAAAAATCGGCTATGGCTACACCTTC. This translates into CRASPEKIGYGYTF.

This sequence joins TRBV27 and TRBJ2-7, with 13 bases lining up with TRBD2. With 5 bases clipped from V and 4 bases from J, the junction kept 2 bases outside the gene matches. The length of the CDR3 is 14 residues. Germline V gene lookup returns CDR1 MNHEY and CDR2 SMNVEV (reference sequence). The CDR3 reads CASSEGLAGYEQYF. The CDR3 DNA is TGTGCCAGCAGTGAGGGACTAGCGGGATACGAGCAGTACTTC.

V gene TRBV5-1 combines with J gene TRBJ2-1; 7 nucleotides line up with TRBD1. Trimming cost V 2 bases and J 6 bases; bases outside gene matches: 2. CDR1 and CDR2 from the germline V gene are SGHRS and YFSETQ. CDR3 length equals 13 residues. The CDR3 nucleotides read TGCGCCAGCAGCTTTTACAGGGGCAATGAGCAGTTCTTC. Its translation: CASSFYRGNEQFF.

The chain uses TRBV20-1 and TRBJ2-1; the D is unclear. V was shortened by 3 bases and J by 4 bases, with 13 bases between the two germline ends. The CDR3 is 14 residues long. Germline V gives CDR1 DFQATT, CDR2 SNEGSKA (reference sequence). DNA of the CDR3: TGCAGTGCTAGGTCCCTATTGTCTTACAATGAGCAGTTCTTC. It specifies CSARSLLSYNEQFF.

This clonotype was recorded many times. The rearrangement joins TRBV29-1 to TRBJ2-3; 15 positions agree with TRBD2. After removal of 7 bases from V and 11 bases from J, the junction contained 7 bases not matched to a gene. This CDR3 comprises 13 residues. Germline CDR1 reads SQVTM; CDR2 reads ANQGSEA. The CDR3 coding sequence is TGCAGCGGTGAGGGACTAGCGGGAGGAGGGCAGTATTTT. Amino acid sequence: CSGEGLAGGGQYF.

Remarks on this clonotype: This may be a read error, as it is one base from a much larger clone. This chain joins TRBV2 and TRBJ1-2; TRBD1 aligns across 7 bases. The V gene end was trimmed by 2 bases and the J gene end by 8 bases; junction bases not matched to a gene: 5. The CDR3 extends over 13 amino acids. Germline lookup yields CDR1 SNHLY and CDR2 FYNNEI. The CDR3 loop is CASSETLGGGYTF. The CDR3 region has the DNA TGTGCCAGCAGTGAAACATTAGGGGGCGGCTACACCTTC.

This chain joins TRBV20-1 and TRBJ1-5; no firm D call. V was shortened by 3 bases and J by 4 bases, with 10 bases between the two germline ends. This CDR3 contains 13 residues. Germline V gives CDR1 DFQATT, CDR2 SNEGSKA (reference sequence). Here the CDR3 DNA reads TGCAGTGCTAGTTCGTCAGCGAATCAGCCCCAGCATTTT. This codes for CSASSSANQPQHF.

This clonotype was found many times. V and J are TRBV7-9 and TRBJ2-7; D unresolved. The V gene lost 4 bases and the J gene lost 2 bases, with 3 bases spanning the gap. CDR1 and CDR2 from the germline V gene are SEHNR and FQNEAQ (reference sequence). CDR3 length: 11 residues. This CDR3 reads CASSSTYEQYF. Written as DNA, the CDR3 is TGTGCCAGCAGCTCCACCTACGAGCAGTACTTC.

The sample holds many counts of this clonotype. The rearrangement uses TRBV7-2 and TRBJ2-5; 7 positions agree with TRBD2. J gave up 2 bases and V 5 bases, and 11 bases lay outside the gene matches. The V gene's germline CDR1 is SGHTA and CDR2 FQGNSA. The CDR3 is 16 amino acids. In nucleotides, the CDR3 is TGTGCCAGCAGCCCTAGGGTGCTAGCGGAACAAGAGACCCAGTACTTC. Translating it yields CASSPRVLAEQETQYF.

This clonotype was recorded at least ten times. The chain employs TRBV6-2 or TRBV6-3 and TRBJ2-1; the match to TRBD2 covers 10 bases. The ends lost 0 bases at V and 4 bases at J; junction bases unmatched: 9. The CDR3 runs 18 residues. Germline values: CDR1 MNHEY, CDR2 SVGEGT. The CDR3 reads CASSYSPSSGRSYNEQFF. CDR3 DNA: TGTGCCAGCAGTTACTCTCCATCTAGCGGGAGATCGTACAATGAGCAGTTCTTC.

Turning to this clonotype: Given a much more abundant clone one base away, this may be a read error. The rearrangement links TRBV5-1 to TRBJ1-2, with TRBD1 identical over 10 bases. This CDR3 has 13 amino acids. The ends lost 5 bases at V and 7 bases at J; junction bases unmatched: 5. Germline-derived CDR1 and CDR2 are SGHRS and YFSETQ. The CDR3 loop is CASSLGTGVGYTF. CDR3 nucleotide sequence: TGCGCCAGCAGTCTCGGGACAGGGGTTGGCTACACCTTC.

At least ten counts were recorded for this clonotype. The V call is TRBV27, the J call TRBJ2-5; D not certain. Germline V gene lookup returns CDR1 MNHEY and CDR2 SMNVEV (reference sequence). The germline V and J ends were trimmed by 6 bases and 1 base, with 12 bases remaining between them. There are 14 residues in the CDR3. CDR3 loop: CASSTFGLQETQYF. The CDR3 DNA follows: TGTGCCAGCAGCACTTTCGGGCTCCAAGAGACCCAGTACTTC.

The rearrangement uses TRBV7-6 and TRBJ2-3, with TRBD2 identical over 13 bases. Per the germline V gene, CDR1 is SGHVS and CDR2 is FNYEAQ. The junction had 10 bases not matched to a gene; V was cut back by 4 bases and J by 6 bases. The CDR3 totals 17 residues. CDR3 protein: CASSSWTSGRTGDTQYF. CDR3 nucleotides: TGTGCCAGCAGCTCCTGGACTAGCGGGAGAACCGGGGATACGCAGTATTTT.

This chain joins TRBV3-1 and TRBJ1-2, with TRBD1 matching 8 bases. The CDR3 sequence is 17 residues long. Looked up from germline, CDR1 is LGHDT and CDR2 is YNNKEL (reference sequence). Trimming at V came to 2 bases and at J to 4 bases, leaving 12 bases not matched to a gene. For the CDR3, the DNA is TGTGCCAGCAGCCAAACCCGGGACAGGAAAGTCTCCTATGGCTACACCTTC. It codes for CASSQTRDRKVSYGYTF.

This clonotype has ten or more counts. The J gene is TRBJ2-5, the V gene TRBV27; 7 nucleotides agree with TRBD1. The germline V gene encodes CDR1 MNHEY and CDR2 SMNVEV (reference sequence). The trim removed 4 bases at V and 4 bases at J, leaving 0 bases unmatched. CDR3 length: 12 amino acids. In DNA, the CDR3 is TGTGCCAGCAGTTACAGGGGAGAGACCCAGTACTTC. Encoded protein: CASSYRGETQYF.

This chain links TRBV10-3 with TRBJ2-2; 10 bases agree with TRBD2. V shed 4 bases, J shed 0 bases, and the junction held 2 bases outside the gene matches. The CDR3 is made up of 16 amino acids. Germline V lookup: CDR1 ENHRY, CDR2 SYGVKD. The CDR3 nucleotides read TGTGCCATCAGTGTCACTAGCGGGGCGAACACCGGGGAGCTGTTTTTT. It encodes CAISVTSGANTGELFF.

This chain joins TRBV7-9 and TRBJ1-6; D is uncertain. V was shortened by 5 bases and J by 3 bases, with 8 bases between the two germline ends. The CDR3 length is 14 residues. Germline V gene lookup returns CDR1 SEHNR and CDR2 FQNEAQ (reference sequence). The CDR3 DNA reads TGTGCCAGCAGCCAACAGAGCTATAATTCACCCCTCCACTTT. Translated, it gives CASSQQSYNSPLHF.

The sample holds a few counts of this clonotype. CDR3 DNA: TGTGCCAGCAGCTCGGACAGGGGGCCAGGAAACACCATATATTTT. Its translation is CASSSDRGPGNTIYF. The J gene is TRBJ1-3, the V gene TRBV5-5, with 11 bases aligning to TRBD1. The CDR3 loop spans 15 amino acids. The junction had 3 bases not matched to a gene; V was cut back by 3 bases and J by 4 bases. Germline V gives CDR1 SGHKS, CDR2 YYEKEE (reference sequence).

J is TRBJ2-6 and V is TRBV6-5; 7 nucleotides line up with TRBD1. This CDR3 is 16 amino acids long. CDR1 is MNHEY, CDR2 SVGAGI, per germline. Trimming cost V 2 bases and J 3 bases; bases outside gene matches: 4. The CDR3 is CASSYGNRGGANVLTF. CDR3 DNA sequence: TGTGCCAGCAGTTACGGGAACAGGGGTGGGGCCAACGTCCTGACTTTC.

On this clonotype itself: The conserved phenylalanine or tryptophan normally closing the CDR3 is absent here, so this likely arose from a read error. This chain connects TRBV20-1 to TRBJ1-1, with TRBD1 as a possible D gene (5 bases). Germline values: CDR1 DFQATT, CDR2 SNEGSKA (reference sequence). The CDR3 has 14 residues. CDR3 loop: CSARDQGLNTEAFL. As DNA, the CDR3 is TGCAGTGCTAGAGATCAGGGTTTGAACACCGAAGCTTTCTTG.

Here the CDR3 reads CATSDSNRMAFF. DNA for the CDR3: TGTGCCACCAGTGATTCCAACAGGATGGCTTTCTTT. The rearrangement uses TRBV24-1 and TRBJ1-1; a possible D gene is TRBD1 (5 bases). V was cut by 2 bases and J by 11 bases, with 11 bases left in between. Germline CDR1 is KGHDR and CDR2 is SFDVKD. The CDR3 extends over 12 amino acids.